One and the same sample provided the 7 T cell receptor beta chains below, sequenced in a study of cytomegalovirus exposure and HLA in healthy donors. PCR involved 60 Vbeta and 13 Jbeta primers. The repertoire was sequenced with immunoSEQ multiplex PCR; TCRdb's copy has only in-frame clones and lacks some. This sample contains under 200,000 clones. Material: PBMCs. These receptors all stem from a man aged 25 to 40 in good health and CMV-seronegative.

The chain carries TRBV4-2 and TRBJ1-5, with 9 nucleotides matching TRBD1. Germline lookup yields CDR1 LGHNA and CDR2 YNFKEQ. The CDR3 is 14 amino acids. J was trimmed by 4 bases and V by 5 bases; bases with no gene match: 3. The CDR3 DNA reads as TGTGCCAGCAGCGGACAGGGGACTAATCAGCCCCAGCATTTT. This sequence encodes CASSGQGTNQPQHF.

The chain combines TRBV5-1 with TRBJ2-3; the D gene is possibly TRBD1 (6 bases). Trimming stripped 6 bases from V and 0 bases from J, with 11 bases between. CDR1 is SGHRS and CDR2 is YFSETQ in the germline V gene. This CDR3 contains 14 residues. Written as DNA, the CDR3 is TGCGCCAGCAAGGACAGCACCAGCACAGATACGCAGTATTTT. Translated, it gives CASKDSTSTDTQYF.

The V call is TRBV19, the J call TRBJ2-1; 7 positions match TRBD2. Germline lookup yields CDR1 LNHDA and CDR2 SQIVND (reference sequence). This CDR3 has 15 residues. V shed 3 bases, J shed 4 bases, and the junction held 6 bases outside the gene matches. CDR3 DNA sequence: TGTGCCAGTAGTATTATAGCGGGCGTATACAATGAGCAGTTCTTC. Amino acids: CASSIIAGVYNEQFF.

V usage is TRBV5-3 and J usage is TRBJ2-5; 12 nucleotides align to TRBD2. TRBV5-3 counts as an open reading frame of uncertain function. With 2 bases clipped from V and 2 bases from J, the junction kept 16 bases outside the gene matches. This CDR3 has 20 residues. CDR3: CARSFRDRGLTSGGQETQYF. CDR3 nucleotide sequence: TGTGCCAGAAGCTTCCGGGACAGGGGCTTAACTAGCGGGGGGCAAGAGACCCAGTACTTC.

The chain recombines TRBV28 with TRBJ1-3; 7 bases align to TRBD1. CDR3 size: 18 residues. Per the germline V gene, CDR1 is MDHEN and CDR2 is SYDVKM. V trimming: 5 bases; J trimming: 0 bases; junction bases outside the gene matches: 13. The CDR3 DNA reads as TGTGCCAGCAGTCCCACCCCCGGGACAGAGTTCTCTGGAAACACCATATATTTT. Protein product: CASSPTPGTEFSGNTIYF.

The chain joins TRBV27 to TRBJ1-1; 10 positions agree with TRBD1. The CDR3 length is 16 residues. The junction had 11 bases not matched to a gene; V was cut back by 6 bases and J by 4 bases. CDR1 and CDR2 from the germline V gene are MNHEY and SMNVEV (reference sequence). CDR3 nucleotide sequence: TGTGCCAGCAGCTCTATCACAGGACAGGGGGGCACTGAAGCTTTCTTT. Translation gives CASSSITGQGGTEAFF.

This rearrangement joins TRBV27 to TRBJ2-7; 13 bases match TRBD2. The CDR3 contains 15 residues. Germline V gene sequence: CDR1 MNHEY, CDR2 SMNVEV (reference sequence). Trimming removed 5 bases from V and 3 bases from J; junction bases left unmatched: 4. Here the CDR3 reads CASSRGTSGVYEQYF. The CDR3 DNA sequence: TGTGCCAGCAGTAGGGGGACTAGCGGGGTCTACGAGCAGTACTTC.